This is a list of T cell receptor beta chains from one sample in a study of response to subunit inactivated influenza vaccine. TCRdb passed the RT-PCR reads through MiXCR, listing each CDR3 protein once. Of roughly 700,000 distinct CDR3 sequences listed, approximately 14% are singletons. The sample was PBMCs from blood, taken roughly 12 days after vaccination. Receptor source: a man aged 50 to 60 who received an inactivated influenza vaccine. The CDR3 runs from the conserved cysteine through the conserved F or W. Each record gives: J gene, V gene, D gene, clone size, CDR3 DNA, CDR3 protein. A D gene is named only where the DNA matches it firmly. The size of a clone is reported for some rows only, either as once, few or many, or as a class for expanded clones.

j_call: TRBJ1-4; v_call: TRBV6-2/TRBV6-3; d_call: NA; clone_size: NA; cdr3_nt: TGTGCCAGCAGTCCACCTCCCCTCTCTACAACTAATGAAAAACTGTTTTTT; cdr3_aa: CASSPPPLSTTNEKLFF
j_call: TRBJ1-2; v_call: TRBV15; d_call: NA; clone_size: few; cdr3_nt: TGTGCCACCAGCAGAGATCCGCCGGGAACGTATGGCTACACCTTC; cdr3_aa: CATSRDPPGTYGYTF
j_call: TRBJ2-5; v_call: TRBV7-9; d_call: TRBD1; clone_size: NA; cdr3_nt: TGTGCCAGCAGCCGTTCTCTAGGGGGCCGGGAGACCCAGTACTTC; cdr3_aa: CASSRSLGGRETQYF
j_call: TRBJ1-4; v_call: TRBV7-6; d_call: NA; clone_size: many; cdr3_nt: TGTGCCAGCGCATATTCGTCTAGGGCTTGGGAAAAACTGTTTTTT; cdr3_aa: CASAYSSRAWEKLFF
j_call: TRBJ2-5; v_call: TRBV10-3; d_call: NA; clone_size: NA; cdr3_nt: TGTGCCATCAGTGAGCACACAGGGACGAAGGAGACCCAGTACTTC; cdr3_aa: CAISEHTGTKETQYF
j_call: TRBJ2-5; v_call: TRBV3-1; d_call: NA; clone_size: many; cdr3_nt: TGTGCCAGCAGCCAATTTGAAGAGACCCAGTACTTC; cdr3_aa: CASSQFEETQYF
j_call: TRBJ1-5; v_call: TRBV7-9; d_call: TRBD1; clone_size: few; cdr3_nt: TGTGCCAGCAGTCAGGACAGGGTTGATCAGCCCCAGCATTTT; cdr3_aa: CASSQDRVDQPQHF
j_call: TRBJ2-3; v_call: TRBV20-1; d_call: TRBD2; clone_size: few; cdr3_nt: TGCAGTGCTAGACCTCCCGGGGGGAGCGGGGGCACAGATACGCAGTATTTT; cdr3_aa: CSARPPGGSGGTDTQYF
j_call: TRBJ2-3; v_call: TRBV7-9; d_call: NA; clone_size: NA; cdr3_nt: TGTGCCAGCAGCTTAGCGGCAGGGCTGGCAGATACGCAGTATTTT; cdr3_aa: CASSLAAGLADTQYF
j_call: TRBJ2-3; v_call: TRBV6-5; d_call: NA; clone_size: few; cdr3_nt: TGTGCCAGCAGTTACTCGATTTCGGCTGATACGCAGTATTTT; cdr3_aa: CASSYSISADTQYF
j_call: TRBJ1-2; v_call: TRBV20-1; d_call: NA; clone_size: NA; cdr3_nt: TGCAGTGCTAGATTACAGGATCCGGGAGACTATGGCTACTCCTTC; cdr3_aa: CSARLQDPGDYGYSF
j_call: TRBJ1-2; v_call: TRBV20-1; d_call: TRBD1; clone_size: NA; cdr3_nt: TGCAGTGCTAAAAGACAGGGGGACGGCTATGGCTACACCTTC; cdr3_aa: CSAKRQGDGYGYTF
j_call: TRBJ2-4; v_call: TRBV12-3/TRBV12-4; d_call: NA; clone_size: NA; cdr3_nt: TGTGCCAGCAGTTTCGAGACCAAAAACATTCAGTACTTC; cdr3_aa: CASSFETKNIQYF
j_call: TRBJ1-6; v_call: TRBV2; d_call: NA; clone_size: NA; cdr3_nt: TGTGCCAGCAGGGCAGAAATGGAAGGTTCACCCCTCCACTTT; cdr3_aa: CASRAEMEGSPLHF
j_call: TRBJ1-1; v_call: TRBV6-5; d_call: NA; clone_size: few; cdr3_nt: TGTGCCAGCAGTTACTCGGGGAGGGGGAGAACTGAAGCTTTCTTT; cdr3_aa: CASSYSGRGRTEAFF
j_call: TRBJ1-2; v_call: TRBV6-1; d_call: NA; clone_size: NA; cdr3_nt: TGTGCCAGCAGTGTAATGGGCCTCTATGGCTACACCTTC; cdr3_aa: CASSVMGLYGYTF
j_call: TRBJ2-3; v_call: TRBV21-1; d_call: NA; clone_size: NA; cdr3_nt: TGTGCCAGCAGCGAAAGGGCGGTGGGACTAGCGGGGGAGAACACAGATACGCAGTATTTT; cdr3_aa: CASSERAVGLAGENTDTQYF
j_call: TRBJ2-1; v_call: TRBV15; d_call: NA; clone_size: few; cdr3_nt: TGTGCCACCAGCAGAGATATTGGGGACTCCTACAATGAGCAGTTCTTC; cdr3_aa: CATSRDIGDSYNEQFF
j_call: TRBJ1-2; v_call: TRBV3-1; d_call: NA; clone_size: NA; cdr3_nt: TGTGCCAGCAGCCTCGACCCCAGGACCTATGGCTACACCTTC; cdr3_aa: CASSLDPRTYGYTF
j_call: TRBJ1-2; v_call: TRBV12-3/TRBV12-4; d_call: NA; clone_size: many; cdr3_nt: TGTGCCAGCAGTTTTTGGCAGGGCGATGGCTACACCTTC; cdr3_aa: CASSFWQGDGYTF
j_call: TRBJ2-7; v_call: TRBV5-1; d_call: NA; clone_size: NA; cdr3_nt: TGCGCCAGCGGCCGGGAACATTCCTACGAGCAGTACTTC; cdr3_aa: CASGREHSYEQYF
j_call: TRBJ2-1; v_call: TRBV27; d_call: TRBD1; clone_size: few; cdr3_nt: TGTGCCAGCAGTTTATCCGGGCAGGGGGCCGGTGAGCAGTTCTTC; cdr3_aa: CASSLSGQGAGEQFF
j_call: TRBJ2-7; v_call: TRBV6-1; d_call: TRBD1; clone_size: NA; cdr3_nt: TGTGCCAGCACCCCACAGGGGCGCGGCGAGCAGTACTTC; cdr3_aa: CASTPQGRGEQYF
j_call: TRBJ2-3; v_call: TRBV28; d_call: NA; clone_size: few; cdr3_nt: TGTGCCACCACAGACTCAACTAGCACAGATACGCAGTATTTT; cdr3_aa: CATTDSTSTDTQYF
j_call: TRBJ2-4; v_call: TRBV12-3/TRBV12-4; d_call: NA; clone_size: NA; cdr3_nt: TGTGCCAGCAGTTTGAGGGGAACCAAAAACATTCAGTACTTC; cdr3_aa: CASSLRGTKNIQYF
j_call: TRBJ2-1; v_call: TRBV11-2; d_call: TRBD2; clone_size: NA; cdr3_nt: TGTGCCAGCAGCTTATTCGGGTCTAGCGGGGGGGCTTTGAGTGAGCAGTTCTTC; cdr3_aa: CASSLFGSSGGALSEQFF
j_call: TRBJ2-7; v_call: TRBV12-3/TRBV12-4; d_call: NA; clone_size: NA; cdr3_nt: TGTGCCAGCAGTTTGGAACGGACGTCCGAGCAGTACTTC; cdr3_aa: CASSLERTSEQYF
j_call: TRBJ2-1; v_call: TRBV10-3; d_call: TRBD2; clone_size: NA; cdr3_nt: TGTGCCATCAGTACCTCCCCGGGAGGAGGAGTTGAGCAGTTCTTC; cdr3_aa: CAISTSPGGGVEQFF
j_call: TRBJ2-5; v_call: TRBV30; d_call: TRBD2; clone_size: few; cdr3_nt: TGTGCCTGGATAAAGCGGGGAAGCCGAGAGACCCAGTACTTC; cdr3_aa: CAWIKRGSRETQYF
j_call: TRBJ2-3; v_call: TRBV10-3; d_call: NA; clone_size: NA; cdr3_nt: TGTGCCATCAGTGAGTCGGGATTGAATACGCAGTATTTT; cdr3_aa: CAISESGLNTQYF
j_call: TRBJ1-2; v_call: TRBV20-1; d_call: NA; clone_size: NA; cdr3_nt: TGCAGTGCTCTTACAGCAAACTATGGCTACACCTTC; cdr3_aa: CSALTANYGYTF
j_call: TRBJ2-2; v_call: TRBV9; d_call: TRBD2; clone_size: NA; cdr3_nt: TGTGCCAGCAGCTTACCAGCGGGATACAACACCGGGGAGCTGTTTTTT; cdr3_aa: CASSLPAGYNTGELFF
j_call: TRBJ2-1; v_call: TRBV2; d_call: NA; clone_size: NA; cdr3_nt: TGTGCCTTCAGTCATCCCCGAGATACGGAAAGCTCCTACAATGAGCAGTTCTTC; cdr3_aa: CAFSHPRDTESSYNEQFF
j_call: TRBJ2-3; v_call: TRBV28; d_call: NA; clone_size: many; cdr3_nt: TGTGCCAGCAGTTTATGGATACTAGGCCCCACAGATACGCAGTATTTT; cdr3_aa: CASSLWILGPTDTQYF
j_call: TRBJ2-1; v_call: TRBV10-3; d_call: NA; clone_size: few; cdr3_nt: TGTGCCATCAGTGATGGGAGTCCCTCCTACAATGAGCAGTTCTTC; cdr3_aa: CAISDGSPSYNEQFF
j_call: TRBJ1-2; v_call: TRBV29-1; d_call: NA; clone_size: few; cdr3_nt: TGCAGCGTTGAACGGGACATCGACTATGGCTACACCTTC; cdr3_aa: CSVERDIDYGYTF
j_call: TRBJ2-7; v_call: TRBV11-2; d_call: TRBD1; clone_size: NA; cdr3_nt: TGTGCCAGCAGCAAACGGACAGGCTCCTACGAGCAGTACTTC; cdr3_aa: CASSKRTGSYEQYF
j_call: TRBJ2-3; v_call: TRBV5-1; d_call: NA; clone_size: few; cdr3_nt: TGCGCCAGCAGCCTAACGACAGTAAAAAGCACAGATACGCAGTATTTT; cdr3_aa: CASSLTTVKSTDTQYF
j_call: TRBJ2-7; v_call: TRBV7-8; d_call: TRBD2; clone_size: NA; cdr3_nt: TGTGCCAGCAGCTCCCTAGCGGGGGCGCAGAGCTACGAGCAGTACTTC; cdr3_aa: CASSSLAGAQSYEQYF
j_call: TRBJ1-1; v_call: TRBV12-3/TRBV12-4; d_call: TRBD1; clone_size: few; cdr3_nt: TGTGCCAGCAGTACCGGACAGGGGAACACTGAAGCTTTCTTT; cdr3_aa: CASSTGQGNTEAFF
j_call: TRBJ2-5; v_call: TRBV12-3/TRBV12-4; d_call: TRBD2; clone_size: many; cdr3_nt: TGTGCCAGCAGTTTCTGGCTAGCGGGAGCAGAGACCCAGTACTTC; cdr3_aa: CASSFWLAGAETQYF
j_call: TRBJ2-7; v_call: TRBV12-3/TRBV12-4; d_call: TRBD1; clone_size: few; cdr3_nt: TGTGCCAGCAGTTCAAGACAGGGAGACGAGCAGTACTTC; cdr3_aa: CASSSRQGDEQYF
j_call: TRBJ1-4; v_call: TRBV4-3; d_call: TRBD1; clone_size: NA; cdr3_nt: TGCGCCAGCAGCCAAGAAAGACAGGGCGGGAAACTGTTTTTT; cdr3_aa: CASSQERQGGKLFF
j_call: TRBJ1-4; v_call: TRBV2; d_call: NA; clone_size: NA; cdr3_nt: TGTGCCAGCAGGGTAGAGCGTAGTGAAAAACTGTTTTTT; cdr3_aa: CASRVERSEKLFF
j_call: TRBJ2-3; v_call: TRBV24-1; d_call: NA; clone_size: few; cdr3_nt: TGTGCCACCAGTGATCCCCCGAGGCTAGCGAAAACAGATACGCAGTATTTT; cdr3_aa: CATSDPPRLAKTDTQYF
j_call: TRBJ1-1; v_call: TRBV20-1; d_call: NA; clone_size: NA; cdr3_nt: TGCAGTGCTAGGACAAGTATTATGGTGACTGAAGCTTTCTTT; cdr3_aa: CSARTSIMVTEAFF
j_call: TRBJ2-1; v_call: TRBV7-9; d_call: NA; clone_size: few; cdr3_nt: TGTGCCAGCAGGGGCGGTCACAATGAGCAGTTCTTC; cdr3_aa: CASRGGHNEQFF
j_call: TRBJ2-7; v_call: TRBV29-1; d_call: NA; clone_size: NA; cdr3_nt: TGCAGCGTGACCAGGGTGGGGAGCTCCTACGAGCAGTACTTC; cdr3_aa: CSVTRVGSSYEQYF
j_call: TRBJ2-5; v_call: TRBV20-1; d_call: TRBD2; clone_size: few; cdr3_nt: TGCAGTGCTGATAGCGGGGCGGCCGGCGAGACCCAGTACTTC; cdr3_aa: CSADSGAAGETQYF
j_call: TRBJ2-3; v_call: TRBV9; d_call: TRBD1; clone_size: few; cdr3_nt: TGTGCCAGCAGCGTAGCGACAGGGGGAGATACGCAGTATTTT; cdr3_aa: CASSVATGGDTQYF
j_call: TRBJ2-5; v_call: TRBV12-3/TRBV12-4; d_call: TRBD1; clone_size: NA; cdr3_nt: TGTGCCAGCAGTCGACAGGGGGCAGAGACCCAGTACTTC; cdr3_aa: CASSRQGAETQYF
j_call: TRBJ1-1; v_call: TRBV10-3; d_call: NA; clone_size: NA; cdr3_nt: TGTGCCATCAGTGAGGCACTCAGGGGGAACACTGAAGCTTTCTTT; cdr3_aa: CAISEALRGNTEAFF
j_call: TRBJ2-1; v_call: TRBV29-1; d_call: TRBD2; clone_size: NA; cdr3_nt: TGCAGCGTAGATACTAGCGGAACCTACAATGAGCAGTTCTTC; cdr3_aa: CSVDTSGTYNEQFF
j_call: TRBJ2-4; v_call: TRBV10-3; d_call: NA; clone_size: NA; cdr3_nt: TGTGCCATTGGGGACCTAAACATTCAGTACTTC; cdr3_aa: CAIGDLNIQYF